The next 20 T cell receptor beta chains were all read from a single sample in a study of cytomegalovirus exposure and HLA in healthy donors. Using immunoSEQ multiplex PCR, the repertoire was profiled, and TCRdb retains in-frame clones only, with some absent. The sample lists around 73,000 clones, 70% to 90% occurring once. The sequenced sample was PBMCs. These receptors were collected from a woman younger than 30 in good health and CMV-seropositive.

This chain links TRBV2 with TRBJ2-7; maybe TRBD1 (5 bases). Trimming took 5 bases from V and 1 from J, leaving 15 bases between them. Germline values: CDR1 SNHLY, CDR2 FYNNEI. This CDR3 is 15 amino acids long. CDR3 amino acids: CASSRGLTRSYEQYF. CDR3 bases: TGTGCCAGCAGTAGGGGTTTGACCCGATCCTACGAGCAGTACTTC.

The V and J genes are TRBV23-1 and TRBJ1-5, with TRBD1 matching 10 bases. TRBV23-1 falls under the ORF class, with uncertain function. V lost 4 bases to trimming and J lost 1 base; unmatched junction nucleotides: 4. The CDR3 totals 16 residues. Written as DNA, the CDR3 is TGCGCCAGCAGTCGCGGACAGGGGGGAAGCAATCAGCCCCAGCATTTT. Translated: CASSRGQGGSNQPQHF.

The chain recombines TRBV28 with TRBJ2-3; D not resolved. CDR3 length: 16 amino acids. Between the trimmed V and J ends, which lost 2 bases and 0 bases, there was a span of 12 bases. CDR1 and CDR2 (germline): MDHEN, SYDVKM. CDR3: CASSLDSPSSTDTQYF. The CDR3 nucleotides read TGTGCCAGCAGTTTAGACTCTCCCTCTAGCACAGATACGCAGTATTTT.

The rearrangement joins TRBV28 to TRBJ2-1; D gene ambiguous. The CDR3 has 16 residues. V was pared by 3 bases and J by 4 bases, with 16 bases between. Looked up from germline, CDR1 is MDHEN and CDR2 is SYDVKM. DNA of the CDR3: TGTGCCAGCAGTTTCTCCCAACTGGTTCCATACAATGAGCAGTTCTTC. It codes for CASSFSQLVPYNEQFF.

The chain employs TRBV12-2 and TRBJ2-5; no check of the table's D call, TRBD1, against the DNA was made. TRBV12-2 is a documented pseudogene. This CDR3 comprises 17 residues. The CDR3 sequence is CASRLEGQGGSQETQYF. CDR3 nucleotides: TGTGCAAGTCGCTTAGAAGGACAGGGGGGGTCCCAAGAGACCCAGTACTTC.

The genes are TRBV10-3 and TRBJ1-6, with 7 nucleotides matching TRBD1. J was trimmed by 0 bases and V by 2 bases; bases with no gene match: 1. Per the germline V gene, CDR1 is ENHRY and CDR2 is SYGVKD. The CDR3 is 16 residues long. Written as DNA, the CDR3 is TGTGCCATCAGTGAGGGACAGGACTCCTATAATTCACCCCTCCACTTT. Its translation: CAISEGQDSYNSPLHF.

This chain links TRBV5-6 with TRBJ2-3, with D possibly matching TRBD1 (5 bases). Trimming removed 4 bases at V and 1 base at J, with 19 bases between. The CDR3 covers 17 residues. CDR1 SGHDT and CDR2 YYEEEE come from the germline V gene. CDR3 region: CASSPKVRVFGTDTQYF. The CDR3 DNA sequence: TGTGCCAGCAGCCCTAAGGTCAGGGTCTTTGGCACAGATACGCAGTATTTT.

The V and J genes are TRBV30 and TRBJ2-2; D is possibly TRBD2 (6 bases). V lost 5 bases to trimming and J lost 7 bases, with 11 bases between them. The CDR3 has 12 amino acids. Germline V gene data show CDR1 as GTSNPN and CDR2 as SVGIG (reference sequence). CDR3 region: CAWWGGDGELFF. CDR3 DNA: TGTGCCTGGTGGGGCGGGGACGGGGAGCTGTTTTTT.

This chain connects TRBV6-5 to TRBJ2-7, with 8 bases lining up with TRBD2. Germline V gives CDR1 MNHEY, CDR2 SVGAGI. The V segment lost 2 bases and the J segment 2 bases; nucleotides outside the gene matches: 5. The CDR3 loop spans 15 amino acids. The DNA of the CDR3 is TGTGCCAGCAGTTACGAAGCGGGGGCCCCCTACGAGCAGTACTTC. It yields the protein CASSYEAGAPYEQYF.

The J gene is TRBJ2-5, the V gene TRBV5-4; 7 bases align to TRBD2. Germline V gives CDR1 SGHNT, CDR2 YYREEE (reference sequence). V lost 3 bases and J lost 5; bases outside the gene matches: 10. There are 15 residues in the CDR3. The CDR3 sequence: CASSSKTGEGETQYF. CDR3 coding DNA: TGTGCCAGCAGCTCCAAAACGGGGGAGGGTGAGACCCAGTACTTC.

The V call is TRBV7-6, the J call TRBJ1-4, with D perhaps TRBD1 (6 bases). Germline values: CDR1 SGHVS, CDR2 FNYEAQ. V lost 5 bases, J lost 2 bases, and 12 bases lay in between. The CDR3 has 15 amino acids. The CDR3 reads CASSESGATNEKLFF. The DNA of the CDR3 is TGTGCCAGCAGCGAATCAGGGGCTACTAATGAAAAACTGTTTTTT.

This chain uses TRBV6-4 with TRBJ2-2, with D possibly being TRBD1 (5 bases). V lost 2 bases, J lost 4 bases, and 5 bases lay in between. CDR3 length: 13 residues. Germline CDR1 MRHNA, CDR2 SNTAGT. Here the CDR3 DNA reads TGTGCCAGCAGTGACAGGGGCACCGGGGAGCTGTTTTTT. It encodes CASSDRGTGELFF.

This clone was recorded only once. The chain carries TRBV7-9 and TRBJ1-3; no firm D call. CDR3 length: 15 residues. Trimming cost V 1 base and J 3 bases, with 10 bases left between them. The germline CDR1 and CDR2 sequences are SEHNR and FQNEAQ (reference sequence). The CDR3 loop reads CASSLDGVVGNTIYF. DNA for the CDR3: TGTGCCAGCAGCTTAGACGGTGTAGTTGGAAACACCATATATTTT.

The chain uses TRBV30 and TRBJ2-3; 8 bases are a match to TRBD2. CDR1 and CDR2 (germline): GTSNPN, SVGIG (reference sequence). J lost 4 bases, V lost 4 bases, and 4 bases had no gene match. The CDR3 extends over 13 amino acids. The CDR3 sequence: CAWNAGGPDTQYF. The CDR3 bases are TGTGCCTGGAACGCGGGGGGACCAGATACGCAGTATTTT.

This clone was counted a single time. The chain uses TRBV7-9 and TRBJ2-1, with TRBD2 identical over 8 bases. CDR3 size: 16 residues. The V gene's germline CDR1 is SEHNR and CDR2 FQNEAQ (reference sequence). Trimming cost V 4 bases and J 5 bases; bases outside gene matches: 10. CDR3 region: CASSSRGGVGHNEQFF. The CDR3 DNA follows: TGTGCCAGCAGCTCCCGGGGGGGGGTCGGTCACAATGAGCAGTTCTTC. Based on the CDR3 plus reference TRBV7-9 and TRBJ2-1, the full variable domain is DTGVSQNPRHKITKRGQNVTFRCDPISEHNRLYWYRQTLGQGPEFLTYFQNEAQLEKSRLLSDRFSAERPKGSFSTLEIQRTEQGDSAMYLCASSSRGGVGHNEQFFGPGTRLTVL.

The chain recombines TRBV25-1 with TRBJ1-2; possibly TRBD1 for D (5 bases). V gave up 2 bases and J gave up 3 bases, with 16 bases separating them. There are 16 residues in the CDR3. Germline CDR1 is MGHDK and CDR2 is SYGVNS. CDR3 loop: CASSEAPAGLDYGYTF. The CDR3 DNA follows: TGTGCCAGCAGTGAAGCCCCCGCAGGGTTAGACTATGGCTACACCTTC.

The chain joins TRBV27 to TRBJ1-2, with D tentatively TRBD1 (6 bases). V was clipped by 2 bases and J by 8 bases, with 12 bases between them. Germline lookup yields CDR1 MNHEY and CDR2 SMNVEV (reference sequence). CDR3 length: 13 amino acids. This CDR3 is CASSLGGAGGYTF. CDR3 sequence (DNA): TGTGCCAGCAGTTTAGGGGGGGCAGGGGGCTACACCTTC.

The CDR3 DNA reads TGCGCCAGCAGCCAGTATCTACAGGGAACCACAACTAATGAAAAACTGTTTTTT. This translates into CASSQYLQGTTTNEKLFF. The chain links TRBV4-1 to TRBJ1-4, with a tentative D call TRBD1 (6 bases). Per germline, CDR1 MGHRA and CDR2 YSYEKL. V lost 3 bases, J lost 0 bases, and 17 bases lay in between. This CDR3 region has 18 residues.

This clone was counted a single time. One end of the junction fails to match germline, which may point to a read error. The rearrangement uses TRBV19 and TRBJ2-6, with D perhaps matching TRBD1 (6 bases). CDR3 length: 17 residues. Germline V gene sequence: CDR1 LNHDA, CDR2 SQIVND (reference sequence). As DNA, the CDR3 is TGTGCCAGCAGTACAACAGGGTTCTTGTCTGGGGCCAACGTCCTGACTTTC. Encoded protein: CASSTTGFLSGANVLTF.

Comment on this clone: Other DNA sequences in the same sample also yield this CDR3. The chain carries TRBV6-1 and TRBJ2-3; 14 bases map to TRBD2. This CDR3 spans 15 amino acids. V shed 3 bases and J 4 bases; nucleotides not matched to a gene: 0. Germline lookup yields CDR1 MNHNS and CDR2 SASEGT. The CDR3 spells CASSETSGGADTQYF. The CDR3 coding sequence is TGTGCCAGCAGTGAGACTAGCGGGGGGGCAGATACGCAGTATTTT.